This T cell receptor (beta chain) was sequenced for a study of shared clonotypes between healthy human individuals. With 2 bases removed from V and 9 bases from J, the gap between germline ends came to 10 bases. CDR1 is SNHLY, CDR2 FYNNEI, per germline. The CDR3 length is 12 residues. Profiling relied on immunoSEQ multiplex PCR, and the TCRdb table lists in-frame clones only, not all of them. The sample carries 950,000 to 1,300,000 clones, about 77% recorded once. This chain uses TRBV2 with TRBJ1-2; no clear D gene. The source of this sequence is a man between 18 and 35 years old in good health. Sequencing was performed on memory CD4+ T cells sorted from blood. The subset is: CD45RA-negative fraction. The CDR3 sequence: CASSENTASYTF. CDR3 nucleotide sequence: TGTGCCAGCAGTGAAAACACAGCGAGCTACACCTTC.